This T cell receptor beta chain was sequenced in a study of pediatric ulcerative colitis. Study outcomes and limitations: Acute severe colitis showed lower rectal diversity from clonal expansions. A couple of rectal clonotypes were found only in ulcerative colitis patients, all of them.

One to two pinch biopsies were taken from the rectum during colonoscopy. The diagnostic colonoscopy in ulcerative colitis patients preceded any immunosuppressive treatment. Each sample received Survey-level depth of up to 500,000 reads. The method was immunoSEQ multiplex PCR; TCRdb's version includes in-frame clones alone and lacks a portion of them. The sample carries approximately 40,000 clones, 55% to 85% recorded once. CDR1 and CDR2 from the germline V gene are MDHEN and SYDVKM. V trimming: 6 bases; J trimming: 4 bases; junction bases outside the gene matches: 4. The CDR3 length is 14 residues. Remarks on this clone: The antigen is unknown.

Sequencing was performed on gut tissue. This TCR was sampled from a boy younger than 18 with moderate ulcerative colitis. The rearrangement uses TRBV28 and TRBJ1-5; 9 nucleotides agree with TRBD1. CDR3 in amino acids: CASSADRGNQPQHF. As DNA, the CDR3 is TGTGCCAGCAGCGCGGACAGGGGAAATCAGCCCCAGCATTTT.